These T cell receptor beta chains were read from a single sample in a study of T cell changes during pregnancy in multiple sclerosis. Profiled with immunoSEQ multiplex PCR; TCRdb holds only in-frame clones, not every one. The sample has 55,000 to 70,000 clones; about 88% are singletons. Sequenced here: peripheral blood, sampled in the first trimester of pregnancy. These receptors were obtained from a female donor with multiple sclerosis, enrolled in a pregnancy study. CDR3s leave out the opening cysteine and the closing phenylalanine or tryptophan. D genes are given only for firm matches. A row's size may be missing; if present it is once, few, many or a size class.

J gene: TRBJ1-5
clone size: .
D gene: .
V gene: TRBV19
CDR3 protein: ASSIQGPMAQH

J gene: TRBJ1-3
clone size: once
D gene: TRBD1
V gene: TRBV5-1
CDR3 protein: ASSLERQGSSGNTIY

J gene: TRBJ2-7
clone size: .
D gene: TRBD2
V gene: TRBV11-3
CDR3 protein: ASSEGLAEFYEQY

J gene: TRBJ1-4
clone size: .
D gene: .
V gene: TRBV27
CDR3 protein: ASSLSTGNHEKLF

J gene: TRBJ2-3
clone size: few
D gene: TRBD2
V gene: TRBV7-2
CDR3 protein: ASSRTSAYSTDTQY

J gene: TRBJ1-6
clone size: .
D gene: TRBD1
V gene: TRBV18
CDR3 protein: ASSSGQGESPLH

J gene: TRBJ1-2
clone size: .
D gene: TRBD1
V gene: TRBV6-4
CDR3 protein: ASSGSGQANGYT

J gene: TRBJ1-1
clone size: .
D gene: .
V gene: TRBV29-1
CDR3 protein: SVIMNTEAF

J gene: TRBJ1-6
clone size: .
D gene: .
V gene: TRBV2
CDR3 protein: ASSLSEARDSPLH

J gene: TRBJ1-1
clone size: .
D gene: .
V gene: TRBV11-3
CDR3 protein: ASSLEGGTEAF

J gene: TRBJ2-5
clone size: .
D gene: TRBD2
V gene: TRBV15
CDR3 protein: ATSVAGGQETQY

J gene: TRBJ1-1
clone size: .
D gene: TRBD1
V gene: TRBV27
CDR3 protein: ASSSQGAENTEAF

J gene: TRBJ1-2
clone size: .
D gene: .
V gene: TRBV27
CDR3 protein: ASSLRGNVNYGYT

J gene: TRBJ1-1
clone size: .
D gene: TRBD1
V gene: TRBV19
CDR3 protein: ASSDRARIEAF

J gene: TRBJ2-7
clone size: .
D gene: TRBD1
V gene: TRBV7-6
CDR3 protein: ASSFRTGEAGAYEQY

J gene: TRBJ2-5
clone size: .
D gene: .
V gene: TRBV5-6
CDR3 protein: ASSLEGVQETQY

J gene: TRBJ1-1
clone size: .
D gene: .
V gene: TRBV18
CDR3 protein: ASSPSAGSNTEAF

J gene: TRBJ2-3
clone size: .
D gene: TRBD1
V gene: TRBV5-6
CDR3 protein: ASSPSTGGDTQY

J gene: TRBJ1-3
clone size: .
D gene: TRBD1
V gene: TRBV5-1
CDR3 protein: ASSLGTGSSGNTIY

J gene: TRBJ2-2
clone size: .
D gene: .
V gene: TRBV30
CDR3 protein: AWSLAFNTGELF

J gene: TRBJ2-7
clone size: .
D gene: TRBD1
V gene: TRBV7-9
CDR3 protein: ASSSGQGAVRDEQY

J gene: TRBJ1-2
clone size: once
D gene: TRBD1
V gene: TRBV5-1
CDR3 protein: ASSFTGTGIYGYT

J gene: TRBJ2-1
clone size: few
D gene: .
V gene: TRBV7-9
CDR3 protein: ASSLQDANEQF

J gene: TRBJ1-1
clone size: .
D gene: .
V gene: TRBV5-6
CDR3 protein: ATTLPGQGEAF

J gene: TRBJ2-3
clone size: .
D gene: .
V gene: TRBV4-1
CDR3 protein: ASSQDLMDSRFSPRTDTQY

J gene: TRBJ2-7
clone size: .
D gene: TRBD1
V gene: TRBV19
CDR3 protein: ASSKVGQGFEQY

J gene: TRBJ1-5
clone size: .
D gene: .
V gene: TRBV12-2
CDR3 protein: ASRLEWDRVNQPQH